This record concerns one T cell receptor beta chain sequence. Its antigen is not known. This entry belongs to a study of beta chain features in type 1 diabetes. Notes on the study in general: The study notes PCR might favor shorter templates equally in patients and controls. Across all four CD4+ subsets, people with type 1 diabetes showed modestly shorter TCRB CDR3s.

Purity (above 95%) was reached by all sorted populations. CDR1 and CDR2 (germline): ENHRY, SYGVKD. CDR3 length: 18 amino acids. Trimming took 4 bases from V and 2 from J; bases not matched to a gene: 9. The authors reverse transcribed all of the isolated RNA, so sequencing captured expressed TCRB transcripts. Sequencing was performed with immunoSEQ multiplex PCR; in TCRdb, only in-frame clones are kept and a portion is missing. This sample yields 250,000 to 300,000 clones, of which around 15% are seen a single time; over 0.015% belongs to the top ten. The genes are TRBV10-3 and TRBJ2-6, with 9 bases fitting TRBD1. The specimen was naive CD4+ T cells from blood. The receptor's source is a man aged 25 to 40 with type 1 diabetes. DNA of the CDR3: TGTGCCATCAGTGGCCATAGACAGGGGGAGGCTGGGGCCAACGTCCTGACTTTC. Amino acids: CAISGHRQGEAGANVLTF.